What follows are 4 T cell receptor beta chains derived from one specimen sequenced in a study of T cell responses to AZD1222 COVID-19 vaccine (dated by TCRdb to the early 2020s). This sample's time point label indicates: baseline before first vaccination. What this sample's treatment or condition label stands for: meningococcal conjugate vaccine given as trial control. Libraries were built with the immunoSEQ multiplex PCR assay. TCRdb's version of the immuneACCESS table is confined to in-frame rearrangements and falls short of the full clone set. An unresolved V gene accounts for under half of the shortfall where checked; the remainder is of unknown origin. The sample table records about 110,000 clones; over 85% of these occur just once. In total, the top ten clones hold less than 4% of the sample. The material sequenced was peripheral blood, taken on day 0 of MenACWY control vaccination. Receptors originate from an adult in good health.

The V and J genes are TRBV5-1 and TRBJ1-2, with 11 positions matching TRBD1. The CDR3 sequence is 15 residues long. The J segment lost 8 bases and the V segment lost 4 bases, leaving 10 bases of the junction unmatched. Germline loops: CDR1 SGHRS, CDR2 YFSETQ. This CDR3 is CASSPGTGGTDGYTF. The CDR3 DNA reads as TGCGCCAGCAGCCCGGGGACAGGGGGTACAGACGGCTACACCTTC.

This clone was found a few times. The CDR3 spells CASSRTGGPPWGTEAFF. DNA of the CDR3: TGCGCCAGCAGCCGTACAGGGGGTCCTCCCTGGGGCACTGAAGCTTTCTTT. The rearrangement links TRBV5-1 to TRBJ1-1, with TRBD1 matching 8 bases. After removal of 4 bases from V and 4 bases from J, the junction contained 15 bases not matched to a gene. Germline loops: CDR1 SGHRS, CDR2 YFSETQ. The CDR3 is 17 residues long.

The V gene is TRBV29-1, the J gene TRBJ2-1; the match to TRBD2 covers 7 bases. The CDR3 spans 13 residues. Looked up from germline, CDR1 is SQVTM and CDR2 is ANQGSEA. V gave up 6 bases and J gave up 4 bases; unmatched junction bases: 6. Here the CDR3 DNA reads TGCAGCGTCGGGACTACTTATTACAATGAGCAGTTCTTC. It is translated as CSVGTTYYNEQFF.

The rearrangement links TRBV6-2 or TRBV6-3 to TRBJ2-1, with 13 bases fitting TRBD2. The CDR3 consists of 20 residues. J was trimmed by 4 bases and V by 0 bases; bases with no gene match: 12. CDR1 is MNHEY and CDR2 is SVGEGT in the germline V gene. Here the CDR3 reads CASSYSPPSLAGGPYNEQFF. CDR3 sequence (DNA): TGTGCCAGCAGTTACTCACCCCCCTCACTAGCGGGGGGGCCTTACAATGAGCAGTTCTTC.